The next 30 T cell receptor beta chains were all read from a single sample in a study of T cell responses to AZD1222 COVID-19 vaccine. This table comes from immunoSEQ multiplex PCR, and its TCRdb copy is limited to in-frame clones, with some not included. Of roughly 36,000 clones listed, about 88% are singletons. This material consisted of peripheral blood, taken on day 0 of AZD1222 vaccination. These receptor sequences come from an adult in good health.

The DNA of the CDR3 is TGTGCCAGCAGCTTAGAGGGCGGAGGTACGCAGTATTTT. The encoded protein is CASSLEGGGTQYF. The gene calls are TRBV11-2 and TRBJ2-3, with D perhaps matching TRBD2 (5 bases). This CDR3 is built from 13 residues. Germline CDR1 SGHAT, CDR2 FQNNGV. The V gene lost 0 bases and the J gene lost 8 bases, with 9 bases spanning the gap.

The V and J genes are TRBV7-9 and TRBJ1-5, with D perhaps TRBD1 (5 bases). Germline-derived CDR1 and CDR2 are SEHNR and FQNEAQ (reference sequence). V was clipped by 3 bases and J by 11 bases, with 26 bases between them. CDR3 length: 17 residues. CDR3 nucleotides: TGTGCCAGCAGCTTTGCATTGAGGGGCGGTCGGTTTGAGGCCCAGCATTTT. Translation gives CASSFALRGGRFEAQHF.

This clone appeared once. CDR3 residues: CASRYTRDPTYNEQFF. The CDR3 DNA reads as TGTGCCAGCAGGTACACAAGGGACCCCACCTACAATGAGCAGTTCTTC. J is TRBJ2-1 and V is TRBV7-9; D possibly matches TRBD1 or TRBD2 (5 bases each). The germline gives CDR1 SEHNR, CDR2 FQNEAQ (reference sequence). Trimming stripped 6 bases from V and 2 bases from J, with 17 bases between. The CDR3 extends over 16 amino acids.

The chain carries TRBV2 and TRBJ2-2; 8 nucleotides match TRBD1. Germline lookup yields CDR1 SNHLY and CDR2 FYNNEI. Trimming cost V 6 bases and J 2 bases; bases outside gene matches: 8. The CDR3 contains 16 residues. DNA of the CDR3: TGTGCCAGCAGAGCTGCCCAGGGGGCTAACACCGGGGAGCTGTTTTTT. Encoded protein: CASRAAQGANTGELFF.

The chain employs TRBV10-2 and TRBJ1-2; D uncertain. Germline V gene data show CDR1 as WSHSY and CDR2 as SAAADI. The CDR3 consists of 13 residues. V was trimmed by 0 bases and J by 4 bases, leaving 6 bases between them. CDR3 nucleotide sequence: TGCGCCAGCAGTGAGTCGACACTCTATGGCTACACCTTC. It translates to CASSESTLYGYTF.

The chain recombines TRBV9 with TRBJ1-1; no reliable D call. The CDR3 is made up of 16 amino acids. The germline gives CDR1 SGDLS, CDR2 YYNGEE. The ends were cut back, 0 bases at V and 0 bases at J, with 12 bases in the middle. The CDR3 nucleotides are TGTGCCAGCAGCGTAGGTGGCAGCGAGTTGAACACTGAAGCTTTCTTT. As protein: CASSVGGSELNTEAFF.

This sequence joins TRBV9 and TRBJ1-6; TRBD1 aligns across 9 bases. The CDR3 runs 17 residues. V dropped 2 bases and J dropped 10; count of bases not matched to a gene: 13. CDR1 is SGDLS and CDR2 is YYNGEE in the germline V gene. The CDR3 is CASSVFGTGTGRSPLHF. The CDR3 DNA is TGTGCCAGCAGCGTTTTCGGGACAGGGACGGGTCGGTCACCCCTCCACTTT.

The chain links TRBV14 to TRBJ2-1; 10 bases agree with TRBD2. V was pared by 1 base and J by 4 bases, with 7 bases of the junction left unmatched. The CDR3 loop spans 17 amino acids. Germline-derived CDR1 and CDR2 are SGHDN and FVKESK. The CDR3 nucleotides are TGTGCCAGCAGCCAAGTTGAGAGACTAGCGGGTTACAATGAGCAGTTCTTC. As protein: CASSQVERLAGYNEQFF.

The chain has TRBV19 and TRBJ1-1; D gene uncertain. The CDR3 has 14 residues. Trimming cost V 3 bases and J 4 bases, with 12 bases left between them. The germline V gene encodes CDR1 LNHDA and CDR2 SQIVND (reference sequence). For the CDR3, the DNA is TGTGCCAGTAGTATGAGTCAGGTGGGCACTGAAGCTTTCTTT. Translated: CASSMSQVGTEAFF.

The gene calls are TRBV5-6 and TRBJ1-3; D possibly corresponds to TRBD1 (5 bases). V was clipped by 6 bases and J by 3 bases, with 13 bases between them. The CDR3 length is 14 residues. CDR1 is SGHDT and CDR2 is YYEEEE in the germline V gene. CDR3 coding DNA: TGTGCCAGCACCTGGGGCGAGATTGGAAACACCATATATTTT. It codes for CASTWGEIGNTIYF.

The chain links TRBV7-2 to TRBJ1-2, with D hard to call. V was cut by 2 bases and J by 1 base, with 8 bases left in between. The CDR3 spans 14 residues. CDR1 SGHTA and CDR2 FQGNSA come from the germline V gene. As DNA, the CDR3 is TGTGCCAGCAGCTTACAACGCGGTAACTATGGCTACACCTTC. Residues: CASSLQRGNYGYTF.

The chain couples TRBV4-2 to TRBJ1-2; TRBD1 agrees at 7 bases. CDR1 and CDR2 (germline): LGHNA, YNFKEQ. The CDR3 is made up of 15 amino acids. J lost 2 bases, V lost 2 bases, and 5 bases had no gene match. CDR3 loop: CASSQRTGENYGYTF. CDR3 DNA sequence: TGTGCCAGCAGCCAAAGAACAGGGGAGAACTATGGCTACACCTTC.

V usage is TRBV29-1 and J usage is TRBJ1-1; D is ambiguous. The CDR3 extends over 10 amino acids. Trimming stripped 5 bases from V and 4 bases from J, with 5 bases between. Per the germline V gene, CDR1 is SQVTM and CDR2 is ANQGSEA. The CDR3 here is CSVRSTEAFF. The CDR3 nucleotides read TGCAGCGTTCGTAGCACTGAAGCTTTCTTT.

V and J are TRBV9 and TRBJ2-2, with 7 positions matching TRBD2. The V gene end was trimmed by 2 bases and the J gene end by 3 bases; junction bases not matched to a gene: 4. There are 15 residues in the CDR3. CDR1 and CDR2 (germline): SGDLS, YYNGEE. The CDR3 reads CASSVLGGDTGELFF. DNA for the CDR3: TGTGCCAGCAGCGTCCTGGGGGGGGACACCGGGGAGCTGTTTTTT.

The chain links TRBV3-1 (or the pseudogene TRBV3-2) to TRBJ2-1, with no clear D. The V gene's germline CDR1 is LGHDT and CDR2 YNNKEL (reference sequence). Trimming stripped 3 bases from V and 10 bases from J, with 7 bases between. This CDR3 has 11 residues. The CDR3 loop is CASSQDREQFF. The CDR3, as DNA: TGTGCCAGCAGCCAGGACCGGGAGCAGTTCTTC.

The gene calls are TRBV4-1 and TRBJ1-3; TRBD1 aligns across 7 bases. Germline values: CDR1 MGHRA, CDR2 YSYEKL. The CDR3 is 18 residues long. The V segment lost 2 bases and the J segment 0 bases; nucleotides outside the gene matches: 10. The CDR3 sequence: CASSQLPGTADSGNTIYF. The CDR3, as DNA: TGCGCCAGCAGCCAACTCCCCGGGACAGCCGACTCTGGAAACACCATATATTTT.

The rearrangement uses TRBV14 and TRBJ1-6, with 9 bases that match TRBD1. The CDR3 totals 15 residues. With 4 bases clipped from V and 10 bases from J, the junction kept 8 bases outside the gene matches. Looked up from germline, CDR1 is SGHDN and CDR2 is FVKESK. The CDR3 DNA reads TGTGCCAGCAGCCCCCTGGGACAGGGAGGATCACCCCTCCACTTT. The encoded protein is CASSPLGQGGSPLHF.

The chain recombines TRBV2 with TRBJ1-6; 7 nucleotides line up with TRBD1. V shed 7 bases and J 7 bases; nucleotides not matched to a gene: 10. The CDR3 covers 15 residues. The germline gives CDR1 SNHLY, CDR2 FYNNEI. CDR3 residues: CASTPTGRSNSPLHF. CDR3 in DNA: TGTGCCAGCACTCCGACAGGGAGAAGCAATTCACCCCTCCACTTT.

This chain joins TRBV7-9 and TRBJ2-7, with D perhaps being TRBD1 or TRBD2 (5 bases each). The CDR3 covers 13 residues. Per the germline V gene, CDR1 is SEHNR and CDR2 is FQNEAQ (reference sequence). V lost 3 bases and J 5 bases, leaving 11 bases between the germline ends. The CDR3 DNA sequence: TGTGCCAGCAGCTTTACCGGGACGGACGAGCAGTACTTC. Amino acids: CASSFTGTDEQYF.

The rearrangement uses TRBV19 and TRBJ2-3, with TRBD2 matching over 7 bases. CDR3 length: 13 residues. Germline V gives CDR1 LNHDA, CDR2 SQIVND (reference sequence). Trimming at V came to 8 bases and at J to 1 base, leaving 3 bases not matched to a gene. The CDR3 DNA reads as TGTGCCAGTGGAAGCGGGGGCACAGATACGCAGTATTTT. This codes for CASGSGGTDTQYF.

The CDR3 DNA follows: TGTGCCAACCTCGGGTCCCGAGGAGAAGGCTACACCTTC. Translated, it gives CANLGSRGEGYTF. The rearrangement uses TRBV28 and TRBJ1-2; no definite D call. Per germline, CDR1 MDHEN and CDR2 SYDVKM. The CDR3 contains 13 residues. V was trimmed by 10 bases and J by 8 bases, leaving 20 bases between them.

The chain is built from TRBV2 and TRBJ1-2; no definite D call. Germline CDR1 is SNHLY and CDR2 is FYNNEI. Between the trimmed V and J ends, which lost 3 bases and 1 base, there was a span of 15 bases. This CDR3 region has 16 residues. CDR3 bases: TGTGCCAGCAGTGATTCAGGATTGTTTCATAACTATGGCTACACCTTC. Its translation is CASSDSGLFHNYGYTF.

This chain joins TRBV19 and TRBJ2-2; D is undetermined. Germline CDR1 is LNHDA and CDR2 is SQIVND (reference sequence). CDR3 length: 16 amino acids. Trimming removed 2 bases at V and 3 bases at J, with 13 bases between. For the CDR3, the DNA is TGTGCCAGTAGTATACAACGGGCGGTCCACACCGGGGAGCTGTTTTTT. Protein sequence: CASSIQRAVHTGELFF. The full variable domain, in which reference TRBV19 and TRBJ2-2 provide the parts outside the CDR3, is DGGITQSPKYLFRKEGQNVTLSCEQNLNHDAMYWYRQDPGQGLRLIYYSQIVNDFQKGDIAEGYSVSREKKESFPLTVTSAQKNPTAFYLCASSIQRAVHTGELFFGEGSRLTVL.

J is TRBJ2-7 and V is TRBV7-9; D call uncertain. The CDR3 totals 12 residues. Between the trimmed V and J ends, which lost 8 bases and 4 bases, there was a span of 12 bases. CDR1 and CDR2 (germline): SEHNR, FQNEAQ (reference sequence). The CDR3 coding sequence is TGTGCCAGCTCCCTTGGGGAATACGAGCAGTACTTC. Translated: CASSLGEYEQYF.

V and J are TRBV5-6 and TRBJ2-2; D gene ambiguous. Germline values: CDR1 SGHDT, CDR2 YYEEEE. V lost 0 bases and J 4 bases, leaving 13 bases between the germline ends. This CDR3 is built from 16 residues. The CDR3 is CASSLGLAGFTGELFF. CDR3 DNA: TGTGCCAGCAGCTTGGGATTAGCCGGGTTCACCGGGGAGCTGTTTTTT.

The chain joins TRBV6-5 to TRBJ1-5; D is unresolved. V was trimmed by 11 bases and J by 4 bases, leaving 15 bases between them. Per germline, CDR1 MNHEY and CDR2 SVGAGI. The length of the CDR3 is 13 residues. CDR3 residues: CAVSRVRNQPQHF. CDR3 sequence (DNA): TGTGCCGTGAGTAGGGTTCGTAATCAGCCCCAGCATTTT.

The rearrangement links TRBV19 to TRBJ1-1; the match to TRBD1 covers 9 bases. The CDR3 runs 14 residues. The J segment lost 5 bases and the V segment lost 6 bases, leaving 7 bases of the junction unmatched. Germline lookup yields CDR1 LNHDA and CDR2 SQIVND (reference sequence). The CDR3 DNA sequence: TGTGCCAGTAGCGTCGGGACAGGGCAAACTGAAGCTTTCTTT. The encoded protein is CASSVGTGQTEAFF.

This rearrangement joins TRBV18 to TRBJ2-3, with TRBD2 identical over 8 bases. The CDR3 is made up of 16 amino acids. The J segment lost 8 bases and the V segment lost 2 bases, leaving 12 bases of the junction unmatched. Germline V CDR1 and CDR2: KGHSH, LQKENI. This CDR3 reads CASSPRLAGQGSTQYF. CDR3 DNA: TGTGCCAGCTCACCAAGGTTAGCGGGGCAAGGCTCTACGCAGTATTTT.

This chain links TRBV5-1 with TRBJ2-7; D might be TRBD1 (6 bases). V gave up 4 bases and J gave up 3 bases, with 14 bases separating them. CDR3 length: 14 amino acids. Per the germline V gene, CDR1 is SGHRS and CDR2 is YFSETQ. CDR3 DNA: TGCGCCAGCAGCACGGGACAAATCGACTACGAGCAGTACTTC. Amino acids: CASSTGQIDYEQYF.

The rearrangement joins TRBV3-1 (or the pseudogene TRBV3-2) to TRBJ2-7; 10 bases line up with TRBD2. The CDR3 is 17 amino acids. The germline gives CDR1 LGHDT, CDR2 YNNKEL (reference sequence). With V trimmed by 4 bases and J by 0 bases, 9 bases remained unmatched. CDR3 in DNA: TGTGCCAGCAGCCGGGCGCCCCGGACTAGCGGCTCCTACGAGCAGTACTTC. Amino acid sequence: CASSRAPRTSGSYEQYF.